These 20 T cell receptor beta chains came from one sample sequenced in a study of CD8 T cells in Susac syndrome (dated by TCRdb to the late 2010s). Library creation used the immunoSEQ multiplex PCR assay. RNA was extracted using the RNeasy kit, and about 0.45 to 1 microgram was reverse transcribed with random hexamers. TCRdb's own reprocessing of the public reads used fastp at Q25 and MiXCR and kept productive beta chains. Rows are unified per CDR3 protein, each entry keeping the most common DNA and genes. The sample table shows approximately 150,000 distinct CDR3 sequences, and 80% to 95% are seen once. The top ten clonotypes cover about 0.14% of the sample. The specimen was CD4+ T cells from PBMCs. The receptors were sampled from a human donor in good health.

The chain combines TRBV20-1 with TRBJ2-3; D is ambiguous. V was clipped by 5 bases and J by 3 bases, with 9 bases between them. The CDR3 is made up of 12 amino acids. Per the germline V gene, CDR1 is DFQATT and CDR2 is SNEGSKA (reference sequence). DNA of the CDR3: TGCAGTGCTCCCAGATCTACAGATACGCAGTATTTT. Residues: CSAPRSTDTQYF.

This chain joins TRBV20-1 and TRBJ1-2; 10 bases fit TRBD1. The CDR3 extends over 15 amino acids. J was trimmed by 8 bases and V by 6 bases; bases with no gene match: 15. CDR1 and CDR2 (germline): DFQATT, SNEGSKA (reference sequence). CDR3 loop: CSAYLPRQGAWGYTF. The DNA for the CDR3 is TGCAGTGCCTACCTCCCTCGACAGGGGGCGTGGGGCTACACCTTC.

The gene calls are TRBV5-1 and TRBJ1-6; 8 positions agree with TRBD1. The junction had 9 bases not matched to a gene; V was cut back by 4 bases and J by 9 bases. This CDR3 has 15 residues. Germline V lookup: CDR1 SGHRS, CDR2 YFSETQ. This chain's CDR3 is CASSVSGGSGSPLHF. In DNA form, the CDR3 reads TGCGCCAGCAGCGTCTCAGGGGGCTCGGGTTCACCCCTCCACTTT.

The chain joins TRBV12-3 or TRBV12-4 to TRBJ1-1; no definite D call. The CDR3 consists of 14 residues. Trimming took off 8 bases at V and 5 bases at J, with 18 bases between the two ends. CDR3 coding DNA: TGTGCCAGCTCCCCCCGCGGTGGACCAACTGAAGCTTTCTTT. Amino acid sequence: CASSPRGGPTEAFF.

The gene calls are TRBV29-1 and TRBJ2-6; D remains unclear. V was shortened by 3 bases and J by 4 bases, with 10 bases between the two germline ends. CDR1 SQVTM and CDR2 ANQGSEA come from the germline V gene. This CDR3 is 14 amino acids long. CDR3: CSVDDPNGANVLTF. For the CDR3, the DNA is TGCAGCGTTGATGACCCAAACGGGGCCAACGTCCTGACTTTC.

The chain couples TRBV20-1 to TRBJ1-1, with D perhaps TRBD1 (5 bases). Germline assignment: CDR1 DFQATT and CDR2 SNEGSKA (reference sequence). The CDR3 is 12 amino acids. V was clipped by 0 bases and J by 7 bases, with 9 bases between them. The CDR3 loop reads CSARDRDGEAFF. The DNA for the CDR3 is TGCAGTGCTAGAGATCGGGACGGTGAAGCTTTCTTT.

This clonotype was picked up one time. V gene TRBV2 combines with J gene TRBJ2-2; possibly TRBD1 or TRBD2 for D (6 bases each). The CDR3 is made up of 15 amino acids. Germline V CDR1 and CDR2: SNHLY, FYNNEI. The V and J ends lost 7 bases and 3 bases respectively, with 15 bases between them. This chain's CDR3 is CASTWGAKDTGELFF. The DNA of the CDR3 is TGTGCCAGCACGTGGGGGGCGAAGGACACCGGGGAGCTGTTTTTT.

The chain carries TRBV28 and TRBJ1-5, with D perhaps matching TRBD1 (6 bases). Trimming shortened V by 7 bases and J by 5 bases, and 21 bases separated the two germline ends. Germline-derived CDR1 and CDR2 are MDHEN and SYDVKM. The CDR3 is 16 amino acids. CDR3 amino acids: CASKLRGYREYQPQHF. As DNA, the CDR3 is TGTGCCAGCAAACTTCGGGGCTACAGGGAGTATCAGCCCCAGCATTTT.

This chain links TRBV3-1 with TRBJ2-5; D ambiguous. CDR1 and CDR2 from the germline V gene are LGHDT and YNNKEL (reference sequence). The CDR3 sequence is 12 residues long. V lost 3 bases, J lost 5 bases, and 7 bases lay in between. In nucleotides, the CDR3 is TGTGCCAGCAGCCAGTTGGGGGAGACCCAGTACTTC. It codes for CASSQLGETQYF.

The rearrangement links TRBV5-1 to TRBJ1-1; D is uncertain. There are 15 residues in the CDR3. Germline values: CDR1 SGHRS, CDR2 YFSETQ. Trimming took 0 bases from V and 1 from J, leaving 10 bases between them. The CDR3 sequence: CASSLDPAGNTEAFF. In nucleotides, the CDR3 is TGCGCCAGCAGCTTGGACCCAGCGGGGAACACTGAAGCTTTCTTT. Based on the CDR3 plus reference TRBV5-1 and TRBJ1-1, the full variable domain is KAGVTQTPRYLIKTRGQQVTLSCSPISGHRSVSWYQQTPGQGLQFLFEYFSETQRNKGNFPGRFSGRQFSNSRSEMNVSTLELGDSALYLCASSLDPAGNTEAFFGQGTRLTVV.

The chain uses TRBV2 and TRBJ2-3; TRBD2 matches 8 bases. After removal of 4 bases from V and 5 bases from J, the junction contained 8 bases not matched to a gene. CDR3 length: 15 residues. Germline V gene lookup returns CDR1 SNHLY and CDR2 FYNNEI. CDR3 sequence (DNA): TGTGCCAGCAGTGGGCCCAGCGGGGGATTAGATACGCAGTATTTT. Its protein is CASSGPSGGLDTQYF.

The chain joins TRBV29-1 to TRBJ1-2; D may be TRBD1 (5 bases). Germline V gene sequence: CDR1 SQVTM, CDR2 ANQGSEA. The CDR3 has 11 residues. Trimming stripped 6 bases from V and 8 bases from J, with 13 bases between. CDR3 nucleotides: TGCAGCGTCCCCCAGGGTGTGGGCTACACCTTC. It codes for CSVPQGVGYTF.

The J gene is TRBJ2-3, the V gene TRBV27, with 9 bases aligning to TRBD1. The CDR3 totals 14 residues. The germline CDR1 and CDR2 sequences are MNHEY and SMNVEV (reference sequence). V was clipped by 6 bases and J by 6 bases; unmatched bases: 7. The CDR3 bases are TGTGCCAGCAGCCTAGGACAGGGGTGGGATACGCAGTATTTT. It translates to CASSLGQGWDTQYF.

The V call is TRBV7-9, the J call TRBJ2-5; D may be TRBD2 (6 bases). The V and J ends lost 2 bases and 3 bases respectively, with 16 bases between them. The CDR3 has 16 amino acids. Germline V gives CDR1 SEHNR, CDR2 FQNEAQ (reference sequence). CDR3 loop: CASSLLGRRKKETQYF. CDR3 nucleotide sequence: TGTGCCAGCAGCTTACTAGGGAGGAGGAAAAAAGAGACCCAGTACTTC.

This chain uses TRBV12-3 or TRBV12-4 with TRBJ1-5; maybe TRBD1 (5 bases). Trimming removed 1 base at V and 3 bases at J, with 10 bases between. The CDR3 has 15 residues. Here the CDR3 reads CASSLGQGFNQPQHF. The CDR3 DNA reads as TGTGCCAGCAGTTTAGGTCAGGGCTTCAATCAGCCCCAGCATTTT.

This clonotype was observed once. The chain uses TRBV5-1 and TRBJ1-6; D gene unclear. The ends were cut back, 0 bases at V and 1 base at J, with 11 bases in the middle. Germline V gene data show CDR1 as SGHRS and CDR2 as YFSETQ. CDR3 length: 17 amino acids. CDR3: CASSLARPQSYNSPLHF. The DNA for the CDR3 is TGCGCCAGCAGCTTGGCCCGGCCGCAATCCTATAATTCACCCCTCCACTTT.

The CDR3: CASSQRRGLGYTF. The CDR3 nucleotides are TGTGCCAGCAGCCAAAGGAGGGGTCTTGGCTACACCTTC. J is TRBJ1-2 and V is TRBV3-1, with a weak D call TRBD1 (5 bases). Germline loops: CDR1 LGHDT, CDR2 YNNKEL (reference sequence). The length of the CDR3 is 13 residues. The V and J ends lost 2 bases and 7 bases respectively, with 11 bases between them.

The chain carries TRBV12-3 or TRBV12-4 and TRBJ1-2; maybe TRBD1 (5 bases). CDR3 length: 14 residues. V was shortened by 2 bases and J by 2 bases, with 9 bases between the two germline ends. In DNA form, the CDR3 reads TGTGCCAGCAGTTTACAGGGTAGAAACTATGGCTACACCTTC. It encodes CASSLQGRNYGYTF.

The gene calls are TRBV20-1 and TRBJ1-1, with 7 bases matching TRBD1. Germline V gene sequence: CDR1 DFQATT, CDR2 SNEGSKA (reference sequence). J was trimmed by 3 bases and V by 5 bases; bases with no gene match: 3. CDR3 length: 12 amino acids. CDR3 DNA sequence: TGCAGTGCTGGTACAGGGGACACTGAAGCTTTCTTT. It codes for CSAGTGDTEAFF.

This clonotype was seen a single time. The chain employs TRBV20-1 and TRBJ2-7; 11 bases are a match to TRBD2. The CDR3 is 13 amino acids. V shed 1 base, J shed 6 bases, and the junction held 2 bases outside the gene matches. Germline V CDR1 and CDR2: DFQATT, SNEGSKA (reference sequence). CDR3 region: CSARASGGTEQYF. The CDR3 bases are TGCAGTGCTAGAGCTAGCGGGGGGACCGAGCAGTACTTC.